This TCR beta chain was recorded in a study of T cell repertoires in cytomegalovirus infection. For the study at large: Through public TCR beta signatures, both CMV infection and matching HLA type were indicated.

This clonotype was seen more than once but under ten times. Its matching antigen is unknown. The study, taken as a whole, reports: CMV-specific HLA-C-restricted TCR beta clonotypes dominated the ex vivo response.

TCRdb independently ran MiXCR on the reads; one entry per CDR3 protein. The table shows around 770,000 distinct CDR3 sequences, with 25% to 30% occurring only once. After removal of 2 bases from V and 4 bases from J, the junction contained 7 bases not matched to a gene. This CDR3 region has 16 residues. Germline CDR1 is MNHEY and CDR2 is SMNVEV (reference sequence). The material sequenced was cultured CD8+ T cells from PBMCs, taken from culture after CMV antigen stimulation. This receptor was taken from a human donor in good health (CMV status not recorded). Some clones in this sample may be carry-over from other donors' samples. This rearrangement joins TRBV27 to TRBJ2-1; TRBD1 matches 8 bases. CDR3: CASSLLGTGGYNEQFF. For the CDR3, the DNA is TGTGCCAGCAGTTTACTCGGGACAGGAGGTTACAATGAGCAGTTCTTC.